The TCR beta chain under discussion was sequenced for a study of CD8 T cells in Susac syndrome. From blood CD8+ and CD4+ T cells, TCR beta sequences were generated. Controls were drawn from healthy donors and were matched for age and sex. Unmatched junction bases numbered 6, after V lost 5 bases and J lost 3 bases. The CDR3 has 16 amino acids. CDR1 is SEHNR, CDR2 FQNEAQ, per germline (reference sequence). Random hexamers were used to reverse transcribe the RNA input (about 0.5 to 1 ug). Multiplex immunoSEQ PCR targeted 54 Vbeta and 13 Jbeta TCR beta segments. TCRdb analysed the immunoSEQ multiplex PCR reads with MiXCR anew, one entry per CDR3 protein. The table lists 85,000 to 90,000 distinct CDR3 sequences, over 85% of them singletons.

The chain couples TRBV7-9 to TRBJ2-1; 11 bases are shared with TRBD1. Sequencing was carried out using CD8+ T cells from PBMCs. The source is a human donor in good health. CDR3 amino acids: CASSRDRGGDYNEQFF. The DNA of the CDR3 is TGTGCCAGCAGCCGGGACAGGGGGGGGGACTACAATGAGCAGTTCTTC.